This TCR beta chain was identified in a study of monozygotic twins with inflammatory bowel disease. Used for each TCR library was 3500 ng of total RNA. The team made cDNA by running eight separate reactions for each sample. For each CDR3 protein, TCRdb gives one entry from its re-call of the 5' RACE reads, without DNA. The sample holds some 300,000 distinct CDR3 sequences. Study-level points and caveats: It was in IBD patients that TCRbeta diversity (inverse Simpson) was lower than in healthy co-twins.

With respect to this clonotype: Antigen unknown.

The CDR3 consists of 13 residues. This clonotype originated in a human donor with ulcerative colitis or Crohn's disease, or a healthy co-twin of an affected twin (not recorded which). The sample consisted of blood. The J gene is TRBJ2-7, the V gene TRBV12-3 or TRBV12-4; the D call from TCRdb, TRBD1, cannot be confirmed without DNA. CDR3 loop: CASSLGDTYEQYF.